This is a list of T cell receptor beta chains from one sample in a study of blood T cells in healthy people across ages. MiXCR, run by TCRdb on the 5' RACE reads, gives a single entry per CDR3 protein. The table lists around 1.5 million distinct CDR3 sequences, approximately 60% of them singletons. Input material: blood. The receptors shown here come from a man between 18 and 29 years old in good health. CDR3s include the opening cysteine and the closing phenylalanine or tryptophan. A D gene is named only where the DNA matches it firmly. Clone size is shown for a subset of rows, as once, few, many or a class of expanded clone.

>TRBJ2-7|TRBD2|-|TRBV5-1
CASSVEGTISEQYF
TGCGCCAGCAGCGTGGAAGGGACTATAAGCGAGCAGTACTTC
>TRBJ1-6|-|-|TRBV20-1
CSARVPRLTGTPLHF
TGCAGTGCTAGAGTACCACGGCTAACTGGTACACCCCTCCACTTT
>TRBJ2-2|TRBD2|-|TRBV6-1
CASSPLAGGSTGELFF
TGTGCCAGCAGTCCACTAGCGGGAGGAAGCACCGGGGAGCTGTTTTTT
>TRBJ2-5|TRBD2|-|TRBV7-2
CASSLGLAREETQYF
TGTGCCAGCAGCCTTGGACTAGCGCGGGAAGAGACCCAGTACTTC
>TRBJ2-3|-|few|TRBV7-9
CASSLVSPDTQYF
TGTGCCAGCAGCTTAGTGAGTCCAGATACGCAGTATTTT
>TRBJ2-3|TRBD2|-|TRBV7-9
CASSGTLGTIVNEHTQYF
TGTGCCAGCAGCGGCACCCTCGGGACTATCGTGAATGAGCATACGCAGTATTTT
>TRBJ2-1|TRBD1|few|TRBV6-2/TRBV6-3
CASSRPWSPGQGDEQFF
TGTGCCAGCAGTCGGCCCTGGAGCCCCGGACAGGGGGATGAGCAGTTCTTC
>TRBJ2-3|TRBD2|-|TRBV6-6
CASSYSGGGRPDTQYF
TGTGCCAGCAGTTACTCCGGCGGGGGGCGGCCTGATACGCAGTATTTT
>TRBJ2-3|-|once|TRBV10-3
CAISENSDTQYF
TGTGCCATCAGTGAGAATTCAGATACGCAGTATTTT
>TRBJ2-1|-|-|TRBV12-3/TRBV12-4
CASTPSYKDNEQFF
TGTGCCAGCACTCCTTCATACAAGGACAATGAGCAGTTCTTC